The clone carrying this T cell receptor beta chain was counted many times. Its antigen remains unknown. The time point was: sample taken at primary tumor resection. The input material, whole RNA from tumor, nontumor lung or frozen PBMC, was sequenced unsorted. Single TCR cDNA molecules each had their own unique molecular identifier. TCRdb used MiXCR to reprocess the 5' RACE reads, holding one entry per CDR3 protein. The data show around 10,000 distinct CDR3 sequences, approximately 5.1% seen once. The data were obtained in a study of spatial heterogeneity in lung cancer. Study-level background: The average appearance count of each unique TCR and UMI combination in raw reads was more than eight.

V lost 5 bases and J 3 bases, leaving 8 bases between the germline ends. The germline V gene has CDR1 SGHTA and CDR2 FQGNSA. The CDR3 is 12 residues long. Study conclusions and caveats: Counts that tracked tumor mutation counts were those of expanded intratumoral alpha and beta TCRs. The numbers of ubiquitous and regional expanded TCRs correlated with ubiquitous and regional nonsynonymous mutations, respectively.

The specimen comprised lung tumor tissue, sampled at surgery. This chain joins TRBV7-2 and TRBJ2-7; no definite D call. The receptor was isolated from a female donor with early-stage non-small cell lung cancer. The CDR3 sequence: CASSNPGYEQYF. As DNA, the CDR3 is TGTGCCAGCAGCAACCCAGGCTACGAGCAGTACTTC.